This TCR beta chain was captured in a study of T cell responses to AZD1222 COVID-19 vaccine. The study's findings and limits: Most donors were white British and more were female, and clonal diversity was possibly underestimated. An increase in Spike-specific TCR breadth and depth was observed after two AZD1222 doses.

About this clone: Antigen: not known.

Only in-frame clones appear in the TCRdb table, and some are missing; sequencing was by immunoSEQ multiplex PCR. The sample lists fewer than 150,000 clones; roughly 90% were seen once. The germline V gene encodes CDR1 SGHRS and CDR2 YFSETQ. The CDR3 is 16 amino acids. V was cut by 5 bases and J by 8 bases, with 23 bases left in between. The chain uses TRBV5-1 and TRBJ2-1, with D tentatively TRBD1 (6 bases). The origin of this receptor is an adult who received the AZD1222 COVID-19 vaccine. The sample was peripheral blood, taken 28 days after the second AZD1222 dose. The CDR3 DNA is TGCGCCAGCAGACCCGACAGGCCACCCCCTTTCGATGAGCAGTTCTTC. It codes for CASRPDRPPPFDEQFF.